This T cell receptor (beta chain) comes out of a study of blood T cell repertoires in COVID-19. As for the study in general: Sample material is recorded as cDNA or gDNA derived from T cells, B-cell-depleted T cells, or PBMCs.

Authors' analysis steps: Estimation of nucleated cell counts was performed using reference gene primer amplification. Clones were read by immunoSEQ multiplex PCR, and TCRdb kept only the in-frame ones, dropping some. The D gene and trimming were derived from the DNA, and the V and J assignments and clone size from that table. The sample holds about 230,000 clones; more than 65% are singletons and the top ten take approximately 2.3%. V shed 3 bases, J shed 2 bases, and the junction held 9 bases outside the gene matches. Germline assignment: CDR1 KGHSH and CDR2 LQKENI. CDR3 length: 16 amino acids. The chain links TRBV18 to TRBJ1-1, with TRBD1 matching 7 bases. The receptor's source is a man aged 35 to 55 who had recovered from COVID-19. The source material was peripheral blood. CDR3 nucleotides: TGTGCCAGCTCACCTCCGACAGGGAGCGATAACACTGAAGCTTTCTTT. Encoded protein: CASSPPTGSDNTEAFF.